Listed below are T cell receptor beta chains from one sample, sequenced in a study of OX40 agonist ivuxolimab in advanced cancers. Sequenced by immunoSEQ multiplex PCR; TCRdb stores in-frame clones only, minus some. The table shows 60,000 to 75,000 clones, with roughly 80% occurring only once. The material sequenced was CD4+ or CD8+ T cells sorted from blood, taken in a trial of the OX40 agonist ivuxolimab. These TCRs come from an adult with an advanced solid tumor such as melanoma, head and neck, liver or kidney cancer. The CDR3 runs from the conserved cysteine through the conserved F or W. D genes are given only for firm matches. The size field is filled for only some rows; it gives once, few, many or a size class.

cdr3_length,v_call,clone_size,d_call,j_call,cdr3_aa,cdr3_nt
14,TRBV7-9,few,TRBD1,TRBJ1-2,CASRATGGASGYTF,TGTGCCAGCAGGGCCACAGGGGGCGCTAGTGGCTACACCTTC
16,TRBV9,NA,NA,TRBJ1-1,CASSVLRDPQNTEAFF,TGTGCCAGCAGCGTATTGAGGGACCCCCAGAACACTGAAGCTTTCTTT
13,TRBV14,NA,NA,TRBJ1-1,CASSQVGGSEAFF,TGTGCCAGCAGCCAAGTAGGGGGGTCTGAAGCTTTCTTT
14,TRBV10-3,NA,TRBD1,TRBJ1-2,CAISATGESYGYTF,TGTGCCATCAGTGCCACAGGGGAAAGCTATGGCTACACCTTC
15,TRBV7-3,NA,NA,TRBJ2-3,CASSFYGSETDTQYF,TGTGCCAGCAGCTTTTACGGGAGCGAAACAGATACGCAGTATTTT
13,TRBV9,NA,NA,TRBJ1-2,CASSLDKNYGYTF,TGTGCCAGCTCGCTGGACAAGAACTATGGCTACACCTTC
15,TRBV6-5,NA,TRBD1,TRBJ1-3,CASSLQGAGGNTIYF,TGTGCCAGCAGTCTCCAGGGGGCAGGTGGAAACACCATATATTTT
12,TRBV6-6,NA,NA,TRBJ1-5,CASSYFDQPQHF,TGTGCCAGCAGTTACTTCGATCAGCCCCAGCATTTT
15,TRBV4-3,NA,NA,TRBJ2-1,CASSQDHRIPNEQFF,TGCGCCAGCAGCCAAGATCATCGAATCCCAAATGAGCAGTTCTTC
14,TRBV7-2,NA,TRBD1,TRBJ1-2,CASSSGQGSYGYTF,TGTGCCAGCAGCTCTGGACAGGGGAGCTATGGCTACACCTTC
17,TRBV30,NA,NA,TRBJ1-4,CAWSRSGGVGTNEKLFF,TGTGCCTGGAGCCGAAGTGGGGGCGTAGGAACTAATGAAAAACTGTTTTTT
15,TRBV7-2,NA,NA,TRBJ1-5,CASRMGGFNNQPQHF,TGTGCCAGCAGGATGGGAGGGTTTAACAATCAGCCCCAGCATTTT
15,TRBV4-3,NA,TRBD1,TRBJ1-5,CASSQTGGANQPQHF,TGCGCCAGCAGCCAAACAGGGGGGGCTAATCAGCCCCAGCATTTT
14,TRBV27,NA,NA,TRBJ1-2,CASRPTGIDYGYTF,TGTGCCAGCAGACCAACAGGGATTGACTATGGCTACACCTTC